Reported below is one T cell receptor (beta chain). The antigen remains unidentified. The assay was immunoSEQ multiplex PCR, and TCRdb's table has in-frame clones only and misses some. The table lists a few hundred thousand clones, around 97% of them singletons. The data derive from a study of shared clonotypes between healthy human individuals. Study in general: The people who gave samples were two women and three men aged 18 to 49. General study findings and limits: Non-shared clonotypes were found to have lower generation probabilities than the clonotypes that were shared by all four of the sorted-subset donors.

The germline CDR1 and CDR2 sequences are LNHNV and YYDKDF (reference sequence). The CDR3 covers 14 residues. Trimming removed 4 bases from V and 9 bases from J; junction bases left unmatched: 4. Material for sequencing was naive CD4+ T cells sorted from blood. Specified subset: CD45RA+ positively selected. The TCR originated in a woman aged 25 to 39 in good health. This chain joins TRBV15 and TRBJ2-1, with 12 bases lining up with TRBD2. The DNA for the CDR3 is TGTGCCACCAGCACTAGCGGGAGGGGAGGTGAGCAGTTCTTC. Its translation is CATSTSGRGGEQFF.